This T cell receptor beta chain was retrieved from a study of naive and memory T cell subsets. This clonotype was observed a single time. Antigen unknown. An equimolar mix of two oligonucleotides served as the beta constant-region primer for TRBC1 and TRBC2. Four rounds of PCR amplified the ligated cDNA using nested alpha and beta constant-region primers plus SP2. One entry per CDR3 protein results from TCRdb running MiXCR on the UMI-ligation and nested PCR reads. Among 150,000 or so distinct CDR3 sequences listed, roughly 22% were seen once. CD8 T cells were positively selected from what remained after CD4 positive selection. Trimming removed 7 bases at V and 4 bases at J, with 17 bases between. CDR3 length equals 16 residues. General study results and limits: Possibly reflecting memory cells re-expressing CD45RA, a few larger clonotypes occurred in naive repertoires, especially CD8. In CD4 and CD8 cells, diversity dropped from naive through EMRA. In naive cells, over 90% of TCR sequences were seen only once.

The chain carries TRBV12-3 or TRBV12-4 and TRBJ2-6; D might be TRBD2 (6 bases). Sample: naive CD4+ T cells from blood. The source is a human donor in good health. The CDR3 DNA sequence: TGTGCCAGCACCGGCCTGGGGAGGACCGGGGCCAACGTCCTGACTTTC. This gives the protein CASTGLGRTGANVLTF.